The 8 T cell receptor beta chains given below trace back to one sample, sequenced in a study of tumor and adjacent non-tumor tissue in lung cancer. A modified ARM-PCR protocol with three rounds of nested PCR amplified TCRbeta. Each CDR3 protein is one row after TCRdb ran MiXCR on the multiplex PCR reads. Among about 93,000 distinct CDR3 sequences listed, about 66% were seen once. This sample's RNA came from whole unsorted tissue. What was sequenced was lung tumor tissue. Receptors were obtained from a man aged 55-75 years with non-small cell lung cancer.

The J gene is TRBJ1-5, the V gene TRBV28; 10 nucleotides line up with TRBD1. The CDR3 runs to 15 residues. Trimming cost V 4 bases and J 9 bases; bases outside gene matches: 9. The germline CDR1 and CDR2 sequences are MDHEN and SYDVKM. CDR3 coding DNA: TGTGCCAGCAGTTCAAGGACAGGGGGGTCCCGGCCCCAGCATTTT. This encodes CASSSRTGGSRPQHF.

This clonotype was detected once. Sequence at one end of the junction differs from germline and may be a read error. V and J are TRBV6-1 and TRBJ2-7, with a weak D call TRBD2 (6 bases). Germline V gene lookup returns CDR1 MNHNS and CDR2 SASEGT. The CDR3 runs to 16 residues. The CDR3 nucleotides are TGTGCCATCAGTGGAGCGTTTTTCGGGGGAGCCTACGAGCAGTACTTC. Residues: CAISGAFFGGAYEQYF.

For this clonotype: Its ends do not fully match the called genes, so a read error is possible. The gene calls are TRBV29-1 and TRBJ2-7, with 7 bases that match TRBD1. Looked up from germline, CDR1 is SQVTM and CDR2 is ANQGSEA. This CDR3 spans 14 amino acids. The CDR3 nucleotides are TGCAGCGTTGACGCGCCTTACAGGGGCGACGAGCTGTACTTC. Translated, it gives CSVDAPYRGDELYF.

This clonotype was recorded at least ten times. The V and J genes are TRBV5-6 and TRBJ1-5, with 8 bases identical to TRBD1. V was pared by 0 bases and J by 4 bases, with 3 bases of the junction left unmatched. Germline V CDR1 and CDR2: SGHDT, YYEEEE. This CDR3 region has 15 residues. In DNA form, the CDR3 reads TGTGCCAGCAGCTTGGGGACAGGGTCAAATCAGCCCCAGCATTTT. This gives the protein CASSLGTGSNQPQHF. The variable domain in full, with the rest retrieved from reference TRBV5-6 and TRBJ1-5, is DAGVTQSPTHLIKTRGQQVTLRCSPKSGHDTVSWYQQALGQGPQFIFQYYEEEERQRGNFPDRFSGHQFPNYSSELNVNALLLGDSALYLCASSLGTGSNQPQHFGDGTRLSIL.

The rearrangement uses TRBV6-5 and TRBJ2-2; D possibly corresponds to TRBD2 (5 bases). The CDR3 length is 15 residues. V lost 6 bases, J lost 8 bases, and 19 bases lay in between. Germline lookup yields CDR1 MNHEY and CDR2 SVGAGI. The CDR3: CASSPSLRVTGELFF. In DNA, the CDR3 is TGTGCCAGCAGCCCCTCTTTGAGGGTCACTGGGGAGCTGTTTTTT.

This clonotype appeared a single time. The chain joins TRBV12-3 or TRBV12-4 to TRBJ1-1; possible D gene TRBD1, 5 bases. This CDR3 has 12 amino acids. The germline V and J ends were trimmed by 8 bases and 10 bases, with 17 bases remaining between them. Written as DNA, the CDR3 is TGTGCCAGCGCGGGGGGTTGGTCTGGAGCTTTCTTT. This codes for CASAGGWSGAFF.

A remark on this clonotype: At one end the junction does not follow the germline gene, possibly because of a read error. V usage is TRBV6-2 or TRBV6-3 and J usage is TRBJ2-7; possible D gene TRBD2, 5 bases. CDR3 length equals 14 residues. Germline CDR1 is MNHEY and CDR2 is SVGEGT. As DNA, the CDR3 is TGTGTCAGCGGTTACGCGCAGGTCTACTACGAGCAGTACTTC. Its protein is CVSGYAQVYYEQYF.

There are a few counts of this clonotype. Likely a read error: the CDR3 ends without its conserved phenylalanine or tryptophan. V and J are TRBV25-1 and TRBJ2-3, with D perhaps matching TRBD2 (5 bases). There are 15 residues in the CDR3. Germline values: CDR1 MGHDK, CDR2 SYGVNS. This CDR3 reads CASSVWTGYTDTQYI. CDR3 sequence (DNA): TGTGCTAGCAGTGTATGGACGGGGTACACAGATACGCAGTATATT.